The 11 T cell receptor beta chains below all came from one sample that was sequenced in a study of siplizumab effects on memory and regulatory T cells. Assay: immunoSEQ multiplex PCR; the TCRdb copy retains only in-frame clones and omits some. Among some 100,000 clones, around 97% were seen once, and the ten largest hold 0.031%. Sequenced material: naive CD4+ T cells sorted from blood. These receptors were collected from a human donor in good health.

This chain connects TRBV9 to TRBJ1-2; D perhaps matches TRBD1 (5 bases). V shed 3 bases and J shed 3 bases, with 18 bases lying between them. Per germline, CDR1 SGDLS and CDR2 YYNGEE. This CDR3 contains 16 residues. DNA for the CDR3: TGTGCCAGCAGCGCACCCTTGGGGGGTTTGGACTATGGCTACACCTTC. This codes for CASSAPLGGLDYGYTF.

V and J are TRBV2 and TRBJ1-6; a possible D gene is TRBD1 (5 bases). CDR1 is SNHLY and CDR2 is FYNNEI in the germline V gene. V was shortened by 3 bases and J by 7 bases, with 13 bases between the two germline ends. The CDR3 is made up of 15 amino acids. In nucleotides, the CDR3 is TGTGCCAGCAGTGACGACCAGGGAACGAATTCACCCCTCCACTTT. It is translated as CASSDDQGTNSPLHF.

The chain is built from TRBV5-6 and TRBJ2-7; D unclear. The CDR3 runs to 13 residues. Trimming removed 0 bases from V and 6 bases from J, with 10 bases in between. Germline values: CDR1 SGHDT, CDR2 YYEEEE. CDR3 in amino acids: CASSLDQASEQYF. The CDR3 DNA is TGTGCCAGCAGCTTGGACCAGGCGAGCGAGCAGTACTTC.

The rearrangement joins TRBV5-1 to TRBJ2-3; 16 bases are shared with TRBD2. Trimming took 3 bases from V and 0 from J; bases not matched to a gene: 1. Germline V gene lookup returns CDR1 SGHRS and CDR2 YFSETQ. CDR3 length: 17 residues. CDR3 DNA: TGCGCCAGCAGCTCGGGACTAGCGGGGGGGAGCACAGATACGCAGTATTTT. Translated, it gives CASSSGLAGGSTDTQYF.

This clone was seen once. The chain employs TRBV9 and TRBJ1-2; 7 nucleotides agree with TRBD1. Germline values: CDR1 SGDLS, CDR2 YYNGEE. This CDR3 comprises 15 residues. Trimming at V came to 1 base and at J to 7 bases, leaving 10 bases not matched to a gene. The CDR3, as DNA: TGTGCCAGCAGCGTATTTTTAGGGGGCGCGGGTGGCTACACCTTC. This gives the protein CASSVFLGGAGGYTF.

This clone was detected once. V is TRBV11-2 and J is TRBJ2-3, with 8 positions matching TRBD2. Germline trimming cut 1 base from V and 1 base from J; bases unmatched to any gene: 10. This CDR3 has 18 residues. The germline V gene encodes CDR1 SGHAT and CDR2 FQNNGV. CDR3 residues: CASSLAGPRGGRTDTQYF. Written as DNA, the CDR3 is TGTGCCAGCAGCTTAGCTGGGCCCCGGGGGGGCCGCACAGATACGCAGTATTTT.

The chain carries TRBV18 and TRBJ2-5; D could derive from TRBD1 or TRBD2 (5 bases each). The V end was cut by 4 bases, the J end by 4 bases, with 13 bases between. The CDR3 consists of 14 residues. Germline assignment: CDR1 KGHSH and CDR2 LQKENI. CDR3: CASSHIGDGETQYF. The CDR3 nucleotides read TGTGCCAGCTCACATATAGGGGACGGAGAGACCCAGTACTTC.

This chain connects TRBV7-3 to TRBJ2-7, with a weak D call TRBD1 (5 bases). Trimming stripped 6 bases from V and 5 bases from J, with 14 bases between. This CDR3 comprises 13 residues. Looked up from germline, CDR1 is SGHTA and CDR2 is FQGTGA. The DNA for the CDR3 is TGTGCCAGCAGTCAACAGGTTTCTGACGAGCAGTACTTC. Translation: CASSQQVSDEQYF.

This chain's CDR3 is CASSPLAGNTGELFF. The CDR3 coding sequence is TGCGCCAGCAGCCCACTAGCGGGGAACACCGGGGAGCTGTTTTTT. The rearrangement uses TRBV5-1 and TRBJ2-2, with 9 nucleotides matching TRBD2. The germline CDR1 and CDR2 sequences are SGHRS and YFSETQ. V was pared by 4 bases and J by 1 base, with 2 bases of the junction left unmatched. The CDR3 runs 15 residues. Complete variable domain (other parts from reference TRBV5-1 and TRBJ2-2): KAGVTQTPRYLIKTRGQQVTLSCSPISGHRSVSWYQQTPGQGLQFLFEYFSETQRNKGNFPGRFSGRQFSNSRSEMNVSTLELGDSALYLCASSPLAGNTGELFFGEGSRLTVL.

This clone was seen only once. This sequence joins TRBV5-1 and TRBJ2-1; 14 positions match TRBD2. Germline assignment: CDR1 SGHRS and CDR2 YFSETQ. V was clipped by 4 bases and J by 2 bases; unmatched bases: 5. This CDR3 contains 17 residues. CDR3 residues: CASSQTSGGETYNEQFF. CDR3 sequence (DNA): TGCGCCAGCAGCCAGACTAGCGGGGGGGAAACCTACAATGAGCAGTTCTTC. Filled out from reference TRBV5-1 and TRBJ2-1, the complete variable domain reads KAGVTQTPRYLIKTRGQQVTLSCSPISGHRSVSWYQQTPGQGLQFLFEYFSETQRNKGNFPGRFSGRQFSNSRSEMNVSTLELGDSALYLCASSQTSGGETYNEQFFGPGTRLTVL.

The CDR3 DNA follows: TGCGCCAGCAGCCAAGTATCAGCGGGGGGATCCTACGAGCAGTACTTC. Translation: CASSQVSAGGSYEQYF. V and J are TRBV4-1 and TRBJ2-7, with TRBD2 matching over 9 bases. CDR1 and CDR2 from the germline V gene are MGHRA and YSYEKL. There are 16 residues in the CDR3. Trimming removed 1 base from V and 1 base from J; junction bases left unmatched: 5.